This section outlines one T cell receptor beta chain sequence together with its context. Its target is not known. Between the trimmed V and J ends, which lost 2 bases and 4 bases, there was a span of 15 bases. The CDR3 runs to 15 residues. Per germline, CDR1 DFQATT and CDR2 SNEGSKA (reference sequence). The sample is drawn from a study of regulatory T cells in long-lasting Graves disease. Study conclusions and caveats: Graves' patients with persistent disease showed TCR diversity lower than patients newly diagnosed. TRBV28, TRBJ1-2 and TRBJ2-5 were favored in persistent disease.

Time point reported: newly diagnosed GD, antithyroid drugs for less than 3 months. RNA extracted from PBMCs served as the sequencing template. Investigators report Graves' disease was diagnosed under American Thyroid Association guidelines. Arm-PCR of CDR3 regions and iRepertoire HTBI primers were used to build TCR beta libraries. MiXCR, applied by TCRdb to the multiplex PCR reads, yields one record per CDR3 protein. The sample has around 460,000 distinct CDR3 sequences; approximately 15% are singletons. In addition, the sample was reused for a study of T cells in Graves' hyperthyroidism and ophthalmopathy. That report notes: Within blood appeared most thyroid clonotypes that had expanded above 0.001.

The rearrangement links TRBV20-1 to TRBJ1-5; TRBD1 might be the D (5 bases). This sample comprised peripheral blood mononuclear cells (PBMCs), obtained at new diagnosis, from a patient treated with antithyroid drugs. This sequence originates from a woman aged 50 to 60 with Graves disease. CDR3 region: CSARRETATNQPQHF. The CDR3 nucleotides are TGCAGTGCTAGAAGAGAGACAGCGACTAATCAGCCCCAGCATTTT.